This T cell receptor (beta chain) was captured in a study of beta chain features in type 1 diabetes. On the study more broadly: Examined across all samples were around 110 million sorted cells. Study-wide findings and caveats: Shorter TCRB CDR3s, moderately but significantly so, marked every one of the four CD4+ subsets in Type 1 diabetes patients. For patients, the naive, central memory and Treg TCRB repertoires appeared more alike than for healthy donors.

Expressed TCRB transcripts were sequenced, since all the RNA that had been isolated was reverse transcribed. Assay used: immunoSEQ multiplex PCR; TCRdb lists only in-frame clones, some missing. The sample includes 250,000 to 300,000 clones, more than 13% of them seen just once. As regards this clone: What it binds is not known.

This CDR3 comprises 13 residues. Germline-derived CDR1 and CDR2 are SGHTA and FQGTGA. Source material: naive CD4+ T cells from blood. The rearrangement links TRBV7-3 to TRBJ2-5; 8 bases agree with TRBD2. The J call is doubtful: the DNA matches TRBJ2-7 better. The receptor was isolated from a man younger than 40 with type 1 diabetes. The CDR3 DNA reads TGTGCCAGCTCCGACACTAGCGGTTACGAGCAGTACTTC. Its translation: CASSDTSGYEQYF.